This record concerns one TCR beta chain sequence. Antigen unknown. Treatment in this sample: approximately nine-day PBMC culture with coronavirus spike peptide pools or control peptides (ViraFEST assay). The source of the sample is a study of vaccination and CD4 T cells after COVID-19. Study details: The convalescents were made up of six males and four females, two of whom were Hispanic. Cells were stimulated with overlapping spike peptide pools from SARS-CoV-2, HCoV-NL63, HCoV-OC43 and HCoV-229E. Overall study findings and caveats: Convalescent patients had 304 of 307 vaccine-specific clones showing spike mono-reactivity.

The Oncomine TCR Beta short-read assay was what sequenced the DNA obtained from cultured CD4+ T cells. TCRdb re-called the PCR reads through MiXCR, storing one row per CDR3 protein. The profile shows 11,000 to 15,000 distinct CDR3 sequences, approximately 73% of them singletons. Trimming left V 1 base short and J 9 bases short, with 16 bases between. Germline lookup yields CDR1 SGHTA and CDR2 FQGTGA. The CDR3 covers 16 residues. The TCR sequence derives from a human donor who had recovered from COVID-19. This sequence joins TRBV7-3 and TRBJ1-6, with D hard to call. Source material: CD4+ T cells from blood, cultured in vitro. This CDR3 reads CASSLNPPGNSSPLHF. The DNA of the CDR3 is TGTGCCAGCAGCTTAAACCCACCAGGAAACTCTTCACCCCTCCACTTT.